This TCR beta chain derives from a study of blood T cell repertoires in COVID-19. Study background: Acute and convalescent COVID-19 specimens originated in the United States, Italy and Spain. PBMCs, B-cell-depleted T cells, or T cells were the source of the cDNA or gDNA that made up the material.

The CDR3 totals 14 residues. Per germline, CDR1 SGHRS and CDR2 YFSETQ. V dropped 7 bases and J dropped 6; count of bases not matched to a gene: 9. Per the study methods: Nucleated cell counts were estimated from reference gene primer amplification. Data came from immunoSEQ multiplex PCR; TCRdb stores just in-frame clones and leaves some out. V and J calls and clone size are as listed in that table; D and trimming were resolved from the DNA. The sample has 50,000 to 65,000 clones, 76% seen once. This clonotype was obtained from a woman between 50 and 59 years old with active or convalescent COVID-19. Input material: peripheral blood. The chain couples TRBV5-1 to TRBJ2-1, with TRBD2 matching over 8 bases. This chain's CDR3 is CASVSTSGANEQFF. The CDR3 DNA follows: TGCGCCAGCGTCTCTACTAGCGGCGCCAATGAGCAGTTCTTC.